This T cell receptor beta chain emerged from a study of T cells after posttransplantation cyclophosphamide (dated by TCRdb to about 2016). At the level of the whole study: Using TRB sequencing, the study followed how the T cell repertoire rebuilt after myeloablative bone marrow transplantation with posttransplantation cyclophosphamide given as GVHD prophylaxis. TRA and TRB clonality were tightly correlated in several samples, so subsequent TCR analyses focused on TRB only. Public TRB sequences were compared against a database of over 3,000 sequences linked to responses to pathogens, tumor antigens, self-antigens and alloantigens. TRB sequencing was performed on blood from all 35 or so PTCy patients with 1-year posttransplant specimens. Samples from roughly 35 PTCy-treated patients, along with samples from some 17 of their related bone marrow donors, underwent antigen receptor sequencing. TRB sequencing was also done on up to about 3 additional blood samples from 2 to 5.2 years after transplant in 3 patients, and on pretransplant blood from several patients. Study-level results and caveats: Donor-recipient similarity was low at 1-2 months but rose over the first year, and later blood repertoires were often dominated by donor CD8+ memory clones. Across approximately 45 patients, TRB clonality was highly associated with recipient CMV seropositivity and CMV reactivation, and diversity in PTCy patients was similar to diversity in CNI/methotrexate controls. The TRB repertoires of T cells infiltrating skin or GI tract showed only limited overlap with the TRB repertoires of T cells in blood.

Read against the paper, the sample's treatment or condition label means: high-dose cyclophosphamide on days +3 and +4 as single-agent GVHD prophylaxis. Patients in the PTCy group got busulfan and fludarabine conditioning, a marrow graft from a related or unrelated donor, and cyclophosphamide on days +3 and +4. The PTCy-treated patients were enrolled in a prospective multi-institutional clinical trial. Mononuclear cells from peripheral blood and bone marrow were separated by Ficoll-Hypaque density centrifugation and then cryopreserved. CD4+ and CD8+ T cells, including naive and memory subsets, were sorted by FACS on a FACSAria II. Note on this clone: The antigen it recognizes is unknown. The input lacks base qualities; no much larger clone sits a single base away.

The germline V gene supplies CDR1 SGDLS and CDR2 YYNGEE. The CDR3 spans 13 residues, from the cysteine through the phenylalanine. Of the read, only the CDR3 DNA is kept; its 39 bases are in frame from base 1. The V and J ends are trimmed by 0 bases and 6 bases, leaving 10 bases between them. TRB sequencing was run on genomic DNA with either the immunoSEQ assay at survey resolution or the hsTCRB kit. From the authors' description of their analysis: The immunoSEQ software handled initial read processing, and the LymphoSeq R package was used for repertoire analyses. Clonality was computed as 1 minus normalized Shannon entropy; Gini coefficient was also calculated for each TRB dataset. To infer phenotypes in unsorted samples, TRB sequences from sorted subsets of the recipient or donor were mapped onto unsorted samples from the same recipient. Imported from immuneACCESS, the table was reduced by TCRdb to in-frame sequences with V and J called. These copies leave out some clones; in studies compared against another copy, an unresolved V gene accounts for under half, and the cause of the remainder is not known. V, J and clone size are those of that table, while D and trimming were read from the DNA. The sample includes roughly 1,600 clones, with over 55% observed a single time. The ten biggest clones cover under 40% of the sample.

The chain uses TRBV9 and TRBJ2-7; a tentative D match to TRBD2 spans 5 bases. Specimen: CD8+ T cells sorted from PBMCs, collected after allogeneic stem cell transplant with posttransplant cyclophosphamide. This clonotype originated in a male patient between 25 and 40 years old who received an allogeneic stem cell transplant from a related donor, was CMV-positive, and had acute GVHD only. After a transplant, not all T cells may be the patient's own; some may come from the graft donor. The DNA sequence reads TGTGCCAGCAGCGTAGCTGGAGGTCTCGAGCAGTACTTC. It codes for CASSVAGGLEQYF.